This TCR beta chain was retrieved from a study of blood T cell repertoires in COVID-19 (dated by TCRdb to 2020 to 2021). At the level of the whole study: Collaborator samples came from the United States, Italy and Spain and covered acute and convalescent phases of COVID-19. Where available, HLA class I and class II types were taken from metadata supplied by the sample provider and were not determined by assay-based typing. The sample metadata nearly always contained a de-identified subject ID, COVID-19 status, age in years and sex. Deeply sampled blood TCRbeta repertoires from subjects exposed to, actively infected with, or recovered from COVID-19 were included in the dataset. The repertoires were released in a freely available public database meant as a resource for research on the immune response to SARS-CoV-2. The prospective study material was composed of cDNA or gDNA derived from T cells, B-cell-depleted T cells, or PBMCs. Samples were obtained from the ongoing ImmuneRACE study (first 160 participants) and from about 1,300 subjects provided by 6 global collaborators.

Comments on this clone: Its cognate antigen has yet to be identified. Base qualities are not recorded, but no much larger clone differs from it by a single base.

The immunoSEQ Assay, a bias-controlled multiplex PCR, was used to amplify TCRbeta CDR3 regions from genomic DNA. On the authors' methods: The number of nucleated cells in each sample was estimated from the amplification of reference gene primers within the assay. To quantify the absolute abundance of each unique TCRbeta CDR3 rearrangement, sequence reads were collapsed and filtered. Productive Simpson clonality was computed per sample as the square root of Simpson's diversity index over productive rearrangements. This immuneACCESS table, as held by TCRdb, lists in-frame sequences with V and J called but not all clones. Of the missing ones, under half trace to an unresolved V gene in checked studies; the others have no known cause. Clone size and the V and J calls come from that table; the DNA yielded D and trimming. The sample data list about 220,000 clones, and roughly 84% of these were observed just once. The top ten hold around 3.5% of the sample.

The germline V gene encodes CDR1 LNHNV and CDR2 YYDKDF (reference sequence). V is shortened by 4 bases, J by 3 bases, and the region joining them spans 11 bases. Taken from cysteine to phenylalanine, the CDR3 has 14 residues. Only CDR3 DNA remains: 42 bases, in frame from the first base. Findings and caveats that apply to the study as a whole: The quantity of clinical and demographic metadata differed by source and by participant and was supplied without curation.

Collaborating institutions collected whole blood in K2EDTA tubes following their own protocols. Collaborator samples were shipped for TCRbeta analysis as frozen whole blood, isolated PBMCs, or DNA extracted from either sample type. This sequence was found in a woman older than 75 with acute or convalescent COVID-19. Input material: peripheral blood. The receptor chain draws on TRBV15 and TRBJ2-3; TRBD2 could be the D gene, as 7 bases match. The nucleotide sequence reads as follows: TGTGCCACCAGCATAGGGGGGGCAACAGATACGCAGTATTTT. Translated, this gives CATSIGGATDTQYF.